One and the same sample provided the 17 T cell receptor beta chains below, sequenced in a study of CD8+ T cells in alopecia areata. Reverse transcribed after extraction, RNA yielded cDNA as the sequencing template. Method: immunoSEQ multiplex PCR; TCRdb's copy keeps in-frame clones and lacks some. Of some 98,000 clones listed, roughly two thirds were seen once; the top ten hold 15% to 17%. Indicated treatment: oral pan-JAK inhibitor, 5-10 mg twice daily. The sample was CD8+ T cells sorted from blood, taken at week 4, from a patient treated with tofacitinib. These receptors all stem from a human donor with alopecia areata.

The V and J genes are TRBV6-4 and TRBJ2-2; perhaps TRBD1 as D (6 bases). Trimming took 6 bases from V and 4 from J, leaving 15 bases between them. Germline V gene sequence: CDR1 MRHNA, CDR2 SNTAGT. This CDR3 has 15 amino acids. In DNA form, the CDR3 reads TGTGCCAGCAGCTTCGAGGGGGTGAGCACCGGGGAGCTGTTTTTT. This sequence encodes CASSFEGVSTGELFF.

There are a few counts of this clone. The genes are TRBV7-9 and TRBJ1-2; perhaps TRBD1 as D (6 bases). V shed 5 bases and J shed 2 bases, with 15 bases lying between them. The CDR3 runs 15 residues. Germline V CDR1 and CDR2: SEHNR, FQNEAQ (reference sequence). The CDR3, as DNA: TGTGCCAGCAGCCGGACAGAAGAAGGCAACTATGGCTACACCTTC. Amino acids: CASSRTEEGNYGYTF.

CDR3 protein: CASSLGTGVYGSPLHF. In DNA form, the CDR3 reads TGTGCCAGCAGCTTAGGGACAGGGGTTTATGGCTCACCCCTCCACTTT. The gene calls are TRBV13 and TRBJ1-6; TRBD1 aligns across 8 bases. The CDR3 is 16 amino acids. J lost 10 bases, V lost 0 bases, and 8 bases had no gene match. Germline-derived CDR1 and CDR2 are PRHDT and FYEKMQ (reference sequence). The full variable domain, in which reference TRBV13 and TRBJ1-6 provide the parts outside the CDR3, is AAGVIQSPRHLIKEKRETATLKCYPIPRHDTVYWYQQGPGQDPQFLISFYEKMQSDKGSIPDRFSAQQFSDYHSELNMSSLELGDSALYFCASSLGTGVYGSPLHFGNGTRLTVT.

Here the CDR3 DNA reads TGCAGCGTTGTGGGGACACGCACCTACGAGCAGTACTTC. Its protein is CSVVGTRTYEQYF. The rearrangement uses TRBV29-1 and TRBJ2-7; D perhaps matches TRBD1 (6 bases). The V gene lost 4 bases and the J gene lost 2 bases, with 12 bases spanning the gap. This CDR3 spans 13 amino acids. CDR1 is SQVTM and CDR2 is ANQGSEA in the germline V gene.

This clone has more than one count but fewer than ten. The V call is TRBV27, the J call TRBJ1-1; 11 nucleotides match TRBD1. The CDR3 length is 17 residues. Germline V lookup: CDR1 MNHEY, CDR2 SMNVEV (reference sequence). The V and J ends lost 5 bases and 3 bases, in that order; junction bases with no gene match: 11. The DNA for the CDR3 is TGTGCCAGCAGTCTCCTCTCCGGGACAGGGGGGTACACTGAAGCTTTCTTT. It translates to CASSLLSGTGGYTEAFF.

This clone showed up just a few times. The chain carries TRBV7-9 and TRBJ1-2; D is unclear. The germline gives CDR1 SEHNR, CDR2 FQNEAQ (reference sequence). Trimming stripped 5 bases from V and 10 bases from J, with 17 bases between. The CDR3 sequence is 13 residues long. CDR3 DNA: TGTGCCAGCAGCCTCGAGGGCATTGGCGACTACACCTTC. It encodes CASSLEGIGDYTF.

This clone was counted ten times or more. The V call is TRBV19, the J call TRBJ2-5; 7 positions agree with TRBD1. CDR1 is LNHDA, CDR2 SQIVND, per germline (reference sequence). The CDR3 is 15 residues long. V shed 3 bases and J 1 base; nucleotides not matched to a gene: 5. The CDR3, as DNA: TGTGCCAGTAGTATTGAGGGACAGCTCCAAGAGACCCAGTACTTC. The encoded protein is CASSIEGQLQETQYF.

The chain employs TRBV7-6 and TRBJ2-7; D call uncertain. CDR1 is SGHVS, CDR2 FNYEAQ, per germline. Trimming stripped 7 bases from V and 0 bases from J, with 10 bases between. The length of the CDR3 is 13 residues. CDR3 in amino acids: CASTPGISYEQYF. As DNA, the CDR3 is TGTGCCAGCACCCCTGGCATCTCCTACGAGCAGTACTTC.

This clone showed up just a few times. The chain carries TRBV9 and TRBJ1-1, with D uncertain. CDR3 length: 12 residues. V lost 4 bases and J 7 bases, leaving 11 bases between the germline ends. The V gene's germline CDR1 is SGDLS and CDR2 YYNGEE. The CDR3 protein is CASSPGRDEAFF. The CDR3, as DNA: TGTGCCAGCAGCCCTGGGAGGGATGAAGCTTTCTTT.

The chain joins TRBV30 to TRBJ2-6; 7 bases match TRBD1. CDR3 length equals 14 residues. Germline loops: CDR1 GTSNPN, CDR2 SVGIG (reference sequence). The V segment lost 8 bases and the J segment 1 base; nucleotides outside the gene matches: 5. The CDR3 nucleotides are TGTGCCCGCGAACAGGGGTCTGGGGCCAACGTCCTGACTTTC. It yields the protein CAREQGSGANVLTF.

This clone was seen a few times. The rearrangement uses TRBV28 and TRBJ1-1; 7 bases match TRBD1. The ends lost 6 bases at V and 6 bases at J; junction bases unmatched: 7. The CDR3 contains 13 residues. The germline gives CDR1 MDHEN, CDR2 SYDVKM. Here the CDR3 reads CASSGTDRAEAFF. In DNA form, the CDR3 reads TGTGCCAGCAGCGGAACCGACAGGGCTGAAGCTTTCTTT.

This chain joins TRBV27 and TRBJ2-7, with TRBD1 identical over 7 bases. The CDR3 totals 15 residues. Germline V gives CDR1 MNHEY, CDR2 SMNVEV (reference sequence). The junction had 12 bases not matched to a gene; V was cut back by 3 bases and J by 7 bases. For the CDR3, the DNA is TGTGCCAGCAGTTTTGGGTACCGACAGGGCTGGGAGCAGTACTTC. Translating it yields CASSFGYRQGWEQYF.

The chain joins TRBV27 to TRBJ2-7, with D possibly TRBD1 on 5 matching bases. The CDR3 runs to 15 residues. Germline CDR1 MNHEY, CDR2 SMNVEV (reference sequence). V gave up 3 bases and J gave up 0 bases, with 12 bases separating them. Here the CDR3 reads CASSLTQGSSYEQYF. The CDR3 bases are TGTGCCAGCAGTTTGACGCAGGGAAGCTCCTACGAGCAGTACTTC.

This clone was counted between two and nine times. CDR3 nucleotide sequence: TGTGCTAGTGGTTTAGCGGGGAACTATGGCTACACCTTC. It translates to CASGLAGNYGYTF. This chain connects TRBV12-5 to TRBJ1-2; D ambiguous. Germline V CDR1 and CDR2: LGHNT, FRNRAP. The CDR3 spans 13 residues. With 3 bases removed from V and 2 bases from J, the gap between germline ends came to 7 bases.

V and J are TRBV6-5 and TRBJ1-5; D is uncertain. From germline, CDR1 is MNHEY and CDR2 SVGAGI. V was trimmed by 2 bases and J by 5 bases, leaving 7 bases between them. The CDR3 is 13 residues long. The CDR3 is CASSYGPDQPQHF. The CDR3 DNA is TGTGCCAGCAGTTACGGACCAGATCAGCCCCAGCATTTT.

This clone showed up just a few times. The genes are TRBV5-6 and TRBJ1-2, with unresolved D. CDR3 size: 16 residues. V was pared by 0 bases and J by 0 bases, with 12 bases between. The germline V gene encodes CDR1 SGHDT and CDR2 YYEEEE. The CDR3 nucleotides are TGTGCCAGCAGCTTGGTGGGGTCCACTTCTAACTATGGCTACACCTTC. Amino acid sequence: CASSLVGSTSNYGYTF.

The chain has TRBV7-9 and TRBJ2-2; TRBD1 matches at 11 bases. Germline assignment: CDR1 SEHNR and CDR2 FQNEAQ (reference sequence). With 5 bases clipped from V and 4 bases from J, the junction kept 6 bases outside the gene matches. This CDR3 has 16 amino acids. The DNA of the CDR3 is TGTGCCAGCAGCCGACCGGGACAGGGGGGCACCGGGGAGCTGTTTTTT. Translated: CASSRPGQGGTGELFF.